Listed here are 25 T cell receptor beta chains from one sample, sequenced in a study of Graves' ophthalmopathy and Graves' hyperthyroidism. TCR beta CDR3 amplification used RNA transcripts. Second-round multiplex PCR came after a first-round RT-PCR that employed HTBI primers. TCRdb re-called the multiplex PCR reads with MiXCR, one entry per CDR3 protein. The sample records roughly 1.1 million distinct CDR3 sequences, roughly two fifths being singletons. What was sequenced was peripheral blood or thyroid tissue (not recorded which). These receptors all come from an adult man with Graves' hyperthyroidism.

Comment on this clonotype: A much bigger clone sits one base away, suggesting this may be a read error. The genes are TRBV10-3 and TRBJ2-2; TRBD1 is a possible D gene (6 bases). V lost 3 bases, J lost 6 bases, and 14 bases lay in between. Germline-derived CDR1 and CDR2 are ENHRY and SYGVKD. The CDR3 consists of 15 residues. CDR3: CAISDGTLNAGELFF. The CDR3 nucleotides read TGTGCCATCAGTGACGGGACATTAAACGCCGGGGAGCTGTTTTTT.

The genes are TRBV25-1 and TRBJ2-5; tentative D call: TRBD2 (5 bases). CDR1 MGHDK and CDR2 SYGVNS come from the germline V gene. CDR3 length equals 18 residues. Trimming took off 2 bases at V and 1 base at J, with 20 bases between the two ends. The CDR3 DNA is TGTGCCAGCAGTGAAACCCCCATGGAGGTTTTTGTCCAAGAGACCCAGTACTTC. Protein product: CASSETPMEVFVQETQYF.

This clonotype was picked up a small number of times. V is TRBV12-3 or TRBV12-4 and J is TRBJ1-5, with D tentatively TRBD1 (6 bases). The ends were cut back, 4 bases at V and 4 bases at J, with 14 bases in the middle. The CDR3 totals 15 residues. CDR3 nucleotide sequence: TGTGCCAGCAGTTCCCCGGGACACCCGAATCAGCCCCAGCATTTT. Encoded protein: CASSSPGHPNQPQHF.

As regards this clonotype: This sequence may be a read error, since a much larger clone differs from it by one base. The genes are TRBV5-1 and TRBJ2-7, with a tentative D call TRBD1 (5 bases). CDR3 size: 13 residues. V was pared by 0 bases and J by 5 bases, with 9 bases between. Germline V gene data show CDR1 as SGHRS and CDR2 as YFSETQ. CDR3 nucleotides: TGCGCCAGCAGCTTGGGACAGACCAACGAGCAGTACTTC. Amino acid sequence: CASSLGQTNEQYF.

The CDR3 bases are TGTGCCAGCAGCTTAGCGTATCGGGACCAGCATTTT. Its protein is CASSLAYRDQHF. The chain combines TRBV7-8 with TRBJ1-5; no firm D call. Germline assignment: CDR1 SGHVS and CDR2 FQNEAQ. V was clipped by 0 bases and J by 12 bases, with 9 bases between them. CDR3 length: 12 amino acids. Complete variable domain (other parts from reference TRBV7-8 and TRBJ1-5): GAGVSQSPRYKVAKRGQDVALRCDPISGHVSLFWYQQALGQGPEFLTYFQNEAQLDKSGLPSDRFFAERPEGSVSTLKIQRTQQEDSAVYLCASSLAYRDQHFGDGTRLSIL.

This clonotype was found a few times. The J gene is TRBJ1-2, the V gene TRBV11-2; D is ambiguous. The germline V gene encodes CDR1 SGHAT and CDR2 FQNNGV. V was cut by 5 bases and J by 7 bases, with 8 bases left in between. This CDR3 comprises 11 residues. CDR3 DNA: TGTGCCAGCAGCCCTAGGACTGGCTACACCTTC. This codes for CASSPRTGYTF. Full variable domain (missing parts from reference TRBV11-2 and TRBJ1-2): EAGVAQSPRYKIIEKRQSVAFWCNPISGHATLYWYQQILGQGPKLLIQFQNNGVVDDSQLPKDRFSAERLKGVDSTLKIQPAKLEDSAVYLCASSPRTGYTFGSGTRLTVV.

This clonotype was observed a handful of times. The rearrangement uses TRBV20-1 and TRBJ2-7; D gene unclear. CDR1 and CDR2 (germline): DFQATT, SNEGSKA (reference sequence). The CDR3 is made up of 14 amino acids. Trimming left V 6 bases short and J 2 bases short, with 17 bases between. The CDR3 coding sequence is TGCAGTGCCCCCGGAGCGAACCCTCCCTACGAGCAGTACTTC. Amino acid sequence: CSAPGANPPYEQYF.

The V call is TRBV10-3, the J call TRBJ2-3; possible D gene TRBD2, 6 bases. The CDR3 has 13 residues. The V gene's germline CDR1 is ENHRY and CDR2 SYGVKD. V was pared by 7 bases and J by 8 bases, with 16 bases between. The CDR3 DNA sequence: TGTGCCATCACCCCGGGGGAGATGGTTACGCAGTATTTT. This sequence encodes CAITPGEMVTQYF.

This clonotype was counted only a few times. This chain links TRBV20-1 with TRBJ2-7; 7 nucleotides align to TRBD1. V lost 6 bases to trimming and J lost 3 bases; unmatched junction nucleotides: 11. The CDR3 length is 14 residues. Germline V gene sequence: CDR1 DFQATT, CDR2 SNEGSKA (reference sequence). CDR3 DNA: TGCAGTGCGGGACACAGGGGAAGAAACTACGAGCAGTACTTC. It yields the protein CSAGHRGRNYEQYF.

Note on this clonotype: The CDR3 does not end in the conserved phenylalanine or tryptophan, so this is likely a read error. The J gene is TRBJ1-4, the V gene TRBV27; no clear D gene. The germline V gene encodes CDR1 MNHEY and CDR2 SMNVEV (reference sequence). The V gene lost 6 bases and the J gene lost 8 bases, with 10 bases spanning the gap. CDR3 length equals 12 residues. The CDR3 region is CASSHPAEKLFS. CDR3 sequence (DNA): TGTGCCAGCAGCCACCCGGCGGAAAAACTGTTTTCT.

This clonotype has ten or more counts. J is TRBJ2-7 and V is TRBV7-8; 8 bases agree with TRBD1. J gave up 2 bases and V 1 base, and 4 bases lay outside the gene matches. Germline V gene data show CDR1 as SGHVS and CDR2 as FQNEAQ. This CDR3 has 15 residues. The CDR3 bases are TGTGCCAGCAGCTTAGGACAGGGGATCACCTACGAGCAGTACTTC. Translation gives CASSLGQGITYEQYF.

This clonotype was recorded many times. V usage is TRBV6-6 and J usage is TRBJ2-5; D remains ambiguous. This CDR3 is 11 amino acids long. V was cut by 10 bases and J by 5 bases, with 11 bases left in between. CDR1 and CDR2 from the germline V gene are MNHNY and SVGAGI (reference sequence). The CDR3 sequence: CANGVGETQYF. The CDR3 nucleotides are TGTGCCAATGGTGTGGGGGAGACCCAGTACTTC.

This clonotype was detected only once. This chain links TRBV7-2 with TRBJ2-6; no firm D call. The CDR3 is 12 amino acids. The germline V and J ends were trimmed by 0 bases and 13 bases, with 7 bases remaining between them. Per germline, CDR1 SGHTA and CDR2 FQGNSA. CDR3 in amino acids: CASSLAKVVLTF. Written as DNA, the CDR3 is TGTGCCAGCAGCTTAGCAAAGGTAGTCCTGACTTTC. Filled out from reference TRBV7-2 and TRBJ2-6, the complete variable domain reads GAGVSQSPSNKVTEKGKDVELRCDPISGHTALYWYRQSLGQGLEFLIYFQGNSAPDKSGLPSDRFSAERTGGSVSTLTIQRTQQEDSAVYLCASSLAKVVLTFGAGSRLTVL.

This chain joins TRBV29-1 and TRBJ1-2, with unresolved D. There are 15 residues in the CDR3. Germline V gene data show CDR1 as SQVTM and CDR2 as ANQGSEA. With 7 bases removed from V and 1 base from J, the gap between germline ends came to 19 bases. CDR3 residues: CSDQSGWGDNYGYTF. DNA of the CDR3: TGCAGCGATCAGTCGGGCTGGGGAGATAACTATGGCTACACCTTC.

About this clonotype itself: A junction boundary mismatches the germline segment, possibly from a read error. The chain is built from TRBV10-3 and TRBJ2-6; D is tentatively TRBD1 or TRBD2 (7 bases each). This CDR3 has 17 residues. Germline lookup yields CDR1 ENHRY and CDR2 SYGVKD. The CDR3 sequence: CASSPSGGVSGANVLTF. In nucleotides, the CDR3 is TGTGCCAGCAGTCCCTCAGGGGGGGTCTCTGGGGCCAACGTCCTGACTTTC.

This clonotype was recorded many times. V gene TRBV12-3 or TRBV12-4 combines with J gene TRBJ2-5, with D maybe TRBD2 (5 bases). The CDR3 loop spans 15 amino acids. Trimming shortened V by 6 bases and J by 5 bases, and 19 bases separated the two germline ends. CDR3 DNA sequence: TGTGCCAGCAGCCCTGTGAGGGCTCACGAGGAGACCCAGTACTTC. Translating it yields CASSPVRAHEETQYF.

This clonotype was detected ten times or more. V is TRBV7-9 and J is TRBJ1-6; no firm D call. CDR1 is SEHNR, CDR2 FQNEAQ, per germline (reference sequence). With 7 bases removed from V and 0 bases from J, the gap between germline ends came to 13 bases. The length of the CDR3 is 16 residues. The CDR3 sequence: CASTSKESSYNSPLHF. The CDR3 nucleotides read TGTGCCAGCACTAGTAAGGAGAGCTCCTATAATTCACCCCTCCACTTT. The variable domain in full, with the rest retrieved from reference TRBV7-9 and TRBJ1-6, is DTGVSQNPRHKITKRGQNVTFRCDPISEHNRLYWYRQTLGQGPEFLTYFQNEAQLEKSRLLSDRFSAERPKGSFSTLEIQRTEQGDSAMYLCASTSKESSYNSPLHFGNGTRLTVT.

This clonotype was detected many times. The rearrangement joins TRBV13 to TRBJ1-4; TRBD1 matches 9 bases. The CDR3 consists of 17 residues. Trimming at V came to 5 bases and at J to 3 bases, leaving 10 bases not matched to a gene. Germline V gives CDR1 PRHDT, CDR2 FYEKMQ (reference sequence). The CDR3: CASSVYRGRQANEKLFF. In DNA form, the CDR3 reads TGTGCCAGCAGCGTTTACAGGGGGCGGCAGGCTAATGAAAAACTGTTTTTT.

Notes on this clonotype: This could be a read error, since a much larger clone is one nucleotide away. V gene TRBV20-1 combines with J gene TRBJ2-7; the D gene is possibly TRBD2 (5 bases). The V end was cut by 2 bases, the J end by 6 bases, with 20 bases between. Per the germline V gene, CDR1 is DFQATT and CDR2 is SNEGSKA (reference sequence). The length of the CDR3 is 15 residues. Here the CDR3 DNA reads TGCAGTGCTAGACGAGGGTCCGGACGACCTGCCGAGCAGTACTTC. Its translation is CSARRGSGRPAEQYF.

The CDR3 reads CASSQGRDSDTIYF. The CDR3 DNA is TGTGCCAGCAGCCAAGGCCGGGACAGTGACACCATATATTTT. The chain has TRBV3-1 and TRBJ1-3; 7 positions agree with TRBD1. The V and J ends lost 1 base and 8 bases, in that order; junction bases with no gene match: 5. Germline loops: CDR1 LGHDT, CDR2 YNNKEL (reference sequence). The CDR3 spans 14 residues.

The CDR3 DNA reads as TGTGCCATCGGACAGAATAAGGCTTTCTTT. This gives the protein CAIGQNKAFF. V usage is TRBV10-3 and J usage is TRBJ1-1; a possible D gene is TRBD1 (6 bases). V was clipped by 8 bases and J by 11 bases, with 12 bases between them. The CDR3 covers 10 residues. Germline V lookup: CDR1 ENHRY, CDR2 SYGVKD.

The chain has TRBV29-1 and TRBJ1-5; tentatively, D is TRBD1 (6 bases). The V gene's germline CDR1 is SQVTM and CDR2 ANQGSEA. This CDR3 spans 11 amino acids. CDR3 DNA: TGCGCAGGGGATACAGGTCAGCCCCAGCATTTT. It is translated as CAGDTGQPQHF.

V is TRBV4-1 and J is TRBJ1-6; the D is unclear. The V and J ends lost 1 base and 8 bases respectively, with 15 bases between them. This CDR3 contains 16 residues. Germline V CDR1 and CDR2: MGHRA, YSYEKL. CDR3 sequence reads: CASSQVRTYSHSPLHF. In DNA, the CDR3 is TGCGCCAGCAGCCAAGTTCGGACCTATTCACATTCACCCCTCCACTTT.

This clonotype was seen many times. The chain has TRBV7-2 and TRBJ1-1; D ambiguous. CDR1 SGHTA and CDR2 FQGNSA come from the germline V gene. Trimming pared 5 bases from V and 0 bases from J, leaving 7 bases between. CDR3 length: 13 residues. The CDR3 DNA reads TGTGCCAGCAGCCCTTACATGAACACTGAAGCTTTCTTT. It codes for CASSPYMNTEAFF.

With regard to this clonotype: This is likely a read error, given that the CDR3 carries no conserved phenylalanine or tryptophan at its end. The chain couples TRBV29-1 to TRBJ1-2; 7 positions agree with TRBD1. CDR3 length: 12 residues. The ends lost 4 bases at V and 10 bases at J; junction bases unmatched: 9. Per the germline V gene, CDR1 is SQVTM and CDR2 is ANQGSEA. The CDR3 sequence: CSVAPGQNAYTL. The CDR3 nucleotides read TGCAGCGTTGCACCGGGACAGAATGCCTACACCCTC.